The 27 T cell receptor beta chains given below trace back to one sample, sequenced in a study of vaccination and CD4 T cells after COVID-19. With the Oncomine TCR Beta short-read assay, DNA from cultured CD4+ T cells was sequenced. TCRdb re-derived calls from the PCR reads in MiXCR, one entry per CDR3 protein. Here the sample spans 8,500 to 13,000 distinct CDR3 sequences, about 41% being singletons. The treatment denotes: approximately 9-day PBMC culture with coronavirus spike peptide pools or control peptides (ViraFEST assay). Their target antigens are unknown. The starting material was CD4+ T cells from blood, cultured in vitro, obtained after SARS-CoV-2 vaccination. The receptor set was obtained from a human donor who had recovered from COVID-19.

The DNA of the CDR3 is TGCGCCAGCAGCCAGCTCTACGCCAGGAGGGGTCAGCCCCAGCATTTT. Residues: CASSQLYARRGQPQHF. V is TRBV4-1 and J is TRBJ1-5, with a weak D call TRBD1 (5 bases). The CDR3 is 16 residues long. The V end was cut by 3 bases, the J end by 6 bases, with 18 bases between. Germline V gene data show CDR1 as MGHRA and CDR2 as YSYEKL.

The sample holds a few counts of this clonotype. The CDR3 nucleotides are TGTGCCAGCAGCTTGTTTTCACGGGAGACTTCTAACTATGGCTACACCTTC. Translation: CASSLFSRETSNYGYTF. The chain is built from TRBV5-6 and TRBJ1-2; the D is unclear. The ends were cut back, 1 base at V and 0 bases at J, with 16 bases in the middle. The CDR3 consists of 17 residues. Per germline, CDR1 SGHDT and CDR2 YYEEEE.

V gene TRBV28 combines with J gene TRBJ1-1; tentative D call: TRBD1 (5 bases). The CDR3 totals 19 residues. CDR1 and CDR2 (germline): MDHEN, SYDVKM. Between the trimmed V and J ends, which lost 0 bases and 1 base, there was a span of 21 bases. In DNA, the CDR3 is TGTGCCAGCAGTTTATGGCCCCTAATACAGGAAGGAAAGAACACTGAAGCTTTCTTT. It yields the protein CASSLWPLIQEGKNTEAFF.

V usage is TRBV19 and J usage is TRBJ1-5; D gene unclear. Trimming removed 3 bases at V and 11 bases at J, with 14 bases between. The germline CDR1 and CDR2 sequences are LNHDA and SQIVND (reference sequence). CDR3 size: 13 residues. The CDR3 sequence is CASSIGVPGSQHF. The CDR3, as DNA: TGTGCCAGTAGTATCGGGGTTCCGGGGTCCCAGCATTTT.

The V call is TRBV28, the J call TRBJ2-4; D remains unclear. The CDR3 contains 12 residues. Per germline, CDR1 MDHEN and CDR2 SYDVKM. V lost 3 bases, J lost 7 bases, and 7 bases lay in between. For the CDR3, the DNA is TGTGCCAGCAGTTTGGGTATCAACATTCAGTACTTC. Translated: CASSLGINIQYF. The full variable domain, with the rest looked up from reference TRBV28 and TRBJ2-4, is DVKVTQSSRYLVKRTGEKVFLECVQDMDHENMFWYRQDPGLGLRLIYFSYDVKMKEKGDIPEGYSVSREKKERFSLILESASTNQTSMYLCASSLGINIQYFGAGTRLSVL.

This clonotype qualifies as medium-sized. The chain carries TRBV5-1 and TRBJ2-7, with 8 bases lining up with TRBD1. Germline V gene data show CDR1 as SGHRS and CDR2 as YFSETQ. Trimming at V came to 4 bases and at J to 2 bases, leaving 5 bases not matched to a gene. The CDR3 covers 14 residues. The CDR3 sequence: CASSAGTGAYEQYF. The CDR3 bases are TGCGCCAGCAGCGCCGGGACAGGAGCCTACGAGCAGTACTTC.

The J gene is TRBJ2-7, the V gene TRBV7-2, with D possibly being TRBD1 (5 bases). CDR3 length: 14 amino acids. Germline values: CDR1 SGHTA, CDR2 FQGNSA. Between the trimmed V and J ends, which lost 1 base and 6 bases, there was a span of 13 bases. DNA of the CDR3: TGTGCCAGCAGCTTAGTGGGCAGGGTGGGCGAGCAGTACTTC. It encodes CASSLVGRVGEQYF.

DNA of the CDR3: TGTGCCAGCAGCCGGGACAGGGGTTCAGATACGCAGTATTTT. Amino acids: CASSRDRGSDTQYF. This chain links TRBV6-1 with TRBJ2-3; 10 bases fit TRBD1. Germline trimming cut 6 bases from V and 4 bases from J; bases unmatched to any gene: 4. CDR1 MNHNS and CDR2 SASEGT come from the germline V gene. The CDR3 spans 14 residues.

This chain joins TRBV15 and TRBJ2-1; 7 positions match TRBD2. The trim removed 5 bases at V and 3 bases at J, leaving 16 bases unmatched. The CDR3 loop spans 18 amino acids. Germline lookup yields CDR1 LNHNV and CDR2 YYDKDF (reference sequence). As DNA, the CDR3 is TGTGCCACCAGCGGAGTAACTTTACTAGCGAATTTCTACAATGAGCAGTTCTTC. It is translated as CATSGVTLLANFYNEQFF.

This chain joins TRBV19 and TRBJ1-6; D possibly corresponds to TRBD1 (5 bases). Trimming pared 6 bases from V and 8 bases from J, leaving 20 bases between. There are 16 residues in the CDR3. CDR1 and CDR2 from the germline V gene are LNHDA and SQIVND (reference sequence). For the CDR3, the DNA is TGTGCCAGTAGCCCGCAGGGTGGCGGCATGTATTCACCCCTCCACTTT. It is translated as CASSPQGGGMYSPLHF.

This clonotype was counted a few times. The chain couples TRBV19 to TRBJ1-5, with no clear D. This CDR3 has 14 amino acids. The V and J ends lost 4 bases and 3 bases respectively, with 10 bases between them. In germline, CDR1 is LNHDA, CDR2 SQIVND (reference sequence). The DNA of the CDR3 is TGTGCCAGTAGTACGAGGAGTCCCAATCAGCCCCAGCATTTT. The encoded protein is CASSTRSPNQPQHF.

This clonotype turned up a few times. The J gene is TRBJ1-5, the V gene TRBV20-1; no reliable D call. Trimming removed 1 base from V and 7 bases from J, with 8 bases in between. The CDR3 loop spans 12 amino acids. The germline V gene has CDR1 DFQATT and CDR2 SNEGSKA (reference sequence). As DNA, the CDR3 is TGCAGTGCTAGAGTCTATGGGCAGCCCCAGCATTTT. As protein: CSARVYGQPQHF.

The genes are TRBV7-8 and TRBJ1-6; no clear D gene. Germline CDR1 is SGHVS and CDR2 is FQNEAQ. Trimming removed 0 bases at V and 5 bases at J, with 14 bases between. CDR3 size: 17 residues. CDR3 in amino acids: CASSLATRGGDNSPLHF. The CDR3 region has the DNA TGTGCCAGCAGCTTAGCGACCCGGGGAGGCGATAATTCACCCCTCCACTTT. Full variable domain (missing parts from reference TRBV7-8 and TRBJ1-6): GAGVSQSPRYKVAKRGQDVALRCDPISGHVSLFWYQQALGQGPEFLTYFQNEAQLDKSGLPSDRFFAERPEGSVSTLKIQRTQQEDSAVYLCASSLATRGGDNSPLHFGNGTRLTVT.

The chain links TRBV24-1 to TRBJ2-3, with no clear D. The CDR3 runs to 15 residues. The germline V gene encodes CDR1 KGHDR and CDR2 SFDVKD. V was shortened by 9 bases and J by 2 bases, with 17 bases between the two germline ends. CDR3 nucleotides: TGTGCCACCCAGTCCGGGCCCCGGATCACAGATACGCAGTATTTT. Amino acid sequence: CATQSGPRITDTQYF.

This chain joins TRBV6-5 and TRBJ1-2, with 7 bases matching TRBD1. Germline V lookup: CDR1 MNHEY, CDR2 SVGAGI. This CDR3 region has 14 residues. Trimming removed 2 bases from V and 7 bases from J; junction bases left unmatched: 7. DNA of the CDR3: TGTGCCAGCAGTTACCAGGCAGGGGGGGGTGGCTACACCTTC. It specifies CASSYQAGGGGYTF.

Only a few counts were recorded for this clonotype. The V call is TRBV2, the J call TRBJ1-5, with D unclear. V was cut by 5 bases and J by 7 bases, with 9 bases left in between. The CDR3 totals 12 residues. Germline V gives CDR1 SNHLY, CDR2 FYNNEI. CDR3 in amino acids: CASSLRLQPQHF. The CDR3 DNA follows: TGTGCCAGCAGTCTACGGTTGCAGCCCCAGCATTTT.

The gene calls are TRBV7-9 and TRBJ2-3; the D gene could be TRBD1 or TRBD2 (7 bases each). V lost 5 bases and J lost 5, with 14 bases in between. This CDR3 region has 14 residues. Germline values: CDR1 SEHNR, CDR2 FQNEAQ (reference sequence). CDR3 coding DNA: TGTGCCAGCAGCCCGACAGGGAGGGGAGATACGCAGTATTTT. Its protein product is CASSPTGRGDTQYF. Based on the CDR3 plus reference TRBV7-9 and TRBJ2-3, the full variable domain is DTGVSQNPRHKITKRGQNVTFRCDPISEHNRLYWYRQTLGQGPEFLTYFQNEAQLEKSRLLSDRFSAERPKGSFSTLEIQRTEQGDSAMYLCASSPTGRGDTQYFGPGTRLTVL.

This clonotype was counted only a few times. The V gene is TRBV20-1, the J gene TRBJ2-1, with 9 bases that match TRBD2. The CDR3 totals 14 residues. Germline-derived CDR1 and CDR2 are DFQATT and SNEGSKA (reference sequence). Losses at the gene ends were 3 bases for V and 6 bases for J; bases not matched to a gene: 6. The CDR3 region has the DNA TGCAGTGCTAGCCGCGGGAGGGTGGGCAATGAGCAGTTCTTC. Its translation is CSASRGRVGNEQFF.

The chain links TRBV29-1 to TRBJ1-2; the D gene is possibly TRBD1 (5 bases). CDR3 length: 12 residues. The V end was cut by 1 base, the J end by 5 bases, with 8 bases between. Germline V gives CDR1 SQVTM, CDR2 ANQGSEA. CDR3 sequence (DNA): TGCAGCGTTGAAGGGACACCTTATGGCTACACCTTC. It specifies CSVEGTPYGYTF.

There are a few counts of this clonotype. The V and J genes are TRBV7-8 and TRBJ2-5, with D perhaps matching TRBD2 (5 bases). CDR3 length: 14 amino acids. From germline, CDR1 is SGHVS and CDR2 FQNEAQ. V lost 4 bases and J lost 0, with 9 bases in between. The CDR3 spells CASSWPGNQETQYF. DNA for the CDR3: TGTGCCAGCAGCTGGCCGGGGAACCAAGAGACCCAGTACTTC.

The chain carries TRBV29-1 and TRBJ1-2; 8 bases agree with TRBD1. Trimming at V came to 6 bases and at J to 8 bases, leaving 8 bases not matched to a gene. CDR3 length: 12 residues. Per germline, CDR1 SQVTM and CDR2 ANQGSEA. The DNA of the CDR3 is TGCAGCGTCGAGACAGGGGCTGACGGCTACACCTTC. Protein sequence: CSVETGADGYTF. Full variable domain (outside the CDR3, taken from reference TRBV29-1 and TRBJ1-2): SAVISQKPSRDICQRGTSLTIQCQVDSQVTMMFWYRQQPGQSLTLIATANQGSEATYESGFVIDKFPISRPNLTFSTLTVSNMSPEDSSIYLCSVETGADGYTFGSGTRLTVV.

The chain joins TRBV7-2 to TRBJ2-1; unclear D gene. The CDR3 totals 14 residues. V was trimmed by 3 bases and J by 9 bases, leaving 15 bases between them. Germline V gene lookup returns CDR1 SGHTA and CDR2 FQGNSA. CDR3 in DNA: TGTGCCAGCAGCTTTGCATCGGCAGCTAGTGAGCAGTTCTTC. It encodes CASSFASAASEQFF. Complete variable domain (other parts from reference TRBV7-2 and TRBJ2-1): GAGVSQSPSNKVTEKGKDVELRCDPISGHTALYWYRQSLGQGLEFLIYFQGNSAPDKSGLPSDRFSAERTGGSVSTLTIQRTQQEDSAVYLCASSFASAASEQFFGPGTRLTVL.

This clonotype was recorded a few times. The chain recombines TRBV28 with TRBJ2-7; 11 bases line up with TRBD1. Germline V gene lookup returns CDR1 MDHEN and CDR2 SYDVKM. The CDR3 is made up of 16 amino acids. Trimming cost V 4 bases and J 1 base; bases outside gene matches: 6. The CDR3 sequence is CASSSPGQGGSYEQYF. The CDR3 nucleotides are TGTGCCAGCAGTTCACCGGGACAGGGGGGATCCTACGAGCAGTACTTC.

The V call is TRBV7-2, the J call TRBJ2-7; 11 nucleotides align to TRBD2. V dropped 4 bases and J dropped 1; count of bases not matched to a gene: 6. This CDR3 spans 16 amino acids. Germline values: CDR1 SGHTA, CDR2 FQGNSA. CDR3 region: CASSYQTSGGSYEQYF. CDR3 DNA sequence: TGTGCCAGCAGCTACCAAACTAGCGGGGGTTCCTACGAGCAGTACTTC.

The J gene is TRBJ1-2, the V gene TRBV7-2, with 8 bases that match TRBD1. Germline CDR1 SGHTA, CDR2 FQGNSA. The CDR3 has 14 amino acids. V shed 4 bases and J 1 base; nucleotides not matched to a gene: 2. The CDR3 DNA is TGTGCCAGCAGCTCTGGACAGGGTAACTATGGCTACACCTTC. Translation: CASSSGQGNYGYTF.

This clonotype came up a few times. The chain recombines TRBV7-2 with TRBJ1-4; the D is unclear. The CDR3 has 15 amino acids. Per the germline V gene, CDR1 is SGHTA and CDR2 is FQGNSA. The V gene lost 2 bases and the J gene lost 0 bases, with 7 bases spanning the gap. The CDR3 nucleotides read TGTGCCAGCAGCTTAACACCTGCAACTAATGAAAAACTGTTTTTT. This sequence encodes CASSLTPATNEKLFF.

The J gene is TRBJ1-1, the V gene TRBV6-1; TRBD1 aligns across 9 bases. The ends lost 0 bases at V and 5 bases at J; junction bases unmatched: 1. Germline CDR1 reads MNHNS; CDR2 reads SASEGT. This CDR3 spans 14 amino acids. The CDR3 loop is CASSEAGQGTEAFF. The CDR3 region has the DNA TGTGCCAGCAGTGAAGCTGGACAGGGGACTGAAGCTTTCTTT.